These T cell receptor beta chains were read from a single sample in a study of beta chain features in type 1 diabetes. TCRdb keeps only in-frame clones here, not all; method: immunoSEQ multiplex PCR. The repertoire consists of approximately 150,000 clones, with 7.5% to 9.5% occurring once and the leading ten covering 2.3%. Sequencing input: central memory CD4+ T cells from blood. These TCRs come from a woman between 18 and 29 years old in good health. Each CDR3 is given without its conserved first and last residue.

v_gene	j_gene	CDR3aa
TRBV7-2	TRBJ2-5	ASSPRTGRRQETQY
TRBV4-3	TRBJ2-3	ASSPGGGGTDTQY
TRBV11-2	TRBJ1-1	ASSLRDRVYDTEAF
TRBV15	TRBJ2-7	ATSSGESEQY
TRBV6-5	TRBJ1-2	ASSLGRGHGYT
TRBV27	TRBJ1-5	ASSGGQGGNQPQH
TRBV19	TRBJ1-4	ASSTGLGEKLF
TRBV18	TRBJ2-5	ASSPSGGKGETQY
TRBV23-1	TRBJ2-5	ASSQQTSGETQY
TRBV2	TRBJ1-4	ASSEDSPRGKLF
TRBV11-2	TRBJ2-1	ASSQVLATLRNEQF
TRBV7-6	TRBJ2-7	ASSWFSGSYEQY
TRBV29-1	TRBJ2-3	SVLAFITDTQY
TRBV6-6	TRBJ1-2	ASSYEANYGYT
TRBV7-2	TRBJ2-7	ASSNAGQGSSYEQY
TRBV7-2	TRBJ2-7	ASSLVRDTYEQY
TRBV18	TRBJ2-6	ASSPRQVSGANVLT
TRBV9	TRBJ2-1	ASSGAGGPTDEQF
TRBV7-3	TRBJ2-5	ASSLRRGSFETQY
TRBV20-1	TRBJ2-7	SARNSYEQY
TRBV7-9	TRBJ2-2	ASSVYRQGDTGELF
TRBV30	TRBJ2-1	AWSAPGQGRDEQF
TRBV30	TRBJ1-2	AWATGSYGYT
TRBV2	TRBJ2-3	ASGGTSGTDTQY
TRBV14	TRBJ2-5	ASSQANVRETQY
TRBV11-3	TRBJ1-1	ASSLADGRDTEAF
TRBV6-1	TRBJ1-5	ASSPQDRGNQPQH
TRBV5-1	TRBJ2-2	ASSFLRLAGGTNTGELF
TRBV19	TRBJ2-1	ASSIQGANEQF
TRBV4-3	TRBJ1-4	ASSQQGAGEKLF
TRBV2	TRBJ1-2	ASISGVHYGYT
TRBV11-2	TRBJ2-1	ASSPRTGEGEQF
TRBV14	TRBJ2-7	ASSRASGRISYEQY
TRBV7-9	TRBJ1-1	ASSYTGGSTEAF
TRBV7-3	TRBJ2-7	ASSRGQGQGEQY
TRBV30	TRBJ1-2	AHSGGDRSYGYT
TRBV19	TRBJ2-1	ASSIGAFTNEQF
TRBV6-7	TRBJ2-3	ATTRGRNGTQY
TRBV29-1	TRBJ2-5	SVAVTGSPTETQY
TRBV7-2	TRBJ2-1	ASSLDQGGTSVNNEQF
TRBV11-1	TRBJ1-1	ASSSNRGAAF
TRBV7-9	TRBJ2-1	ASSLVGAGAVNEQF
TRBV15	TRBJ2-1	ATSPREGRDEQF
TRBV29-1	TRBJ2-1	SVEDPLLARYQF
TRBV19	TRBJ1-5	ASSSNSREPQH
TRBV30	TRBJ1-5	AWATGYNQPQH
TRBV18	TRBJ1-1	ASSPEWATGGLEAF
TRBV29-1	TRBJ2-3	SAAPQGQPTDTQY
TRBV7-9	TRBJ2-1	ASSLSGVDNEQF
TRBV18	TRBJ1-2	ASSPGGQGGLGYT
TRBV27	TRBJ2-7	ASSQKTGRNEQY
TRBV11-2	TRBJ2-2	ASSLPTGIGELF
TRBV9	TRBJ1-2	ASSVGQGASGYT
TRBV2	TRBJ2-6	ASRVTRSSGANVLT
TRBV6-6	TRBJ2-6	ASTRGDPGANVLT
TRBV30	TRBJ1-2	AWSPDGLYGYT
TRBV5-1	TRBJ2-5	ASSLGQGAGGRETQY
TRBV4-2	TRBJ1-1	ASSQDPDSSFAF
TRBV6-5	TRBJ2-1	ASTPGLAGEEQF